One T cell receptor beta chain is described in this entry. Per the germline V gene, CDR1 is SGHNT and CDR2 is YYREEE (reference sequence). This CDR3 comprises 14 residues. Germline trimming cut 0 bases from V and 9 bases from J; bases unmatched to any gene: 2. Sequenced by immunoSEQ multiplex PCR; TCRdb stores in-frame clones only, minus some. This sample has fewer than 250,000 clones, with approximately 80% found just once. The data belong to a study of blood T cell repertoires in COVID-19. The sample taken for sequencing was peripheral blood. This sequence was found in a woman aged 45-65 years with acute or convalescent COVID-19. V usage is TRBV5-4 and J usage is TRBJ1-6; 8 bases map to TRBD1. CDR3 protein: CASSLGTGGSPLHF. The CDR3 nucleotides read TGTGCCAGCAGCTTGGGTACAGGGGGTTCACCCCTCCACTTT.